This is a list of T cell receptor beta chains from one sample in a study of blood T cell repertoires in COVID-19. Assay used: immunoSEQ multiplex PCR; TCRdb lists only in-frame clones, some missing. The table includes under 250,000 clones, around 80% detected once. The specimen was peripheral blood. Receptors originate from a human donor in a cohort sampled during active COVID-19. Each CDR3 is given with its conserved first and last residue. A D gene is named only where the DNA matches it firmly. For some rows the clone size is stated as once, few or many, or as a class when expanded; others skip it.

v_call: TRBV6-2/TRBV6-3; j_call: TRBJ2-1; clone_size: -; cdr3_length: 15; d_call: -; cdr3_aa: CASSQGLQSYNEQFF
v_call: TRBV10-3; j_call: TRBJ2-6; clone_size: -; cdr3_length: 17; d_call: TRBD1; cdr3_aa: CAISEGTGLTGANVLTF
v_call: TRBV7-9; j_call: TRBJ1-1; clone_size: -; cdr3_length: 14; d_call: TRBD1; cdr3_aa: CASLRDSMNTEAFF
v_call: TRBV24-1; j_call: TRBJ2-2; clone_size: -; cdr3_length: 20; d_call: TRBD2; cdr3_aa: CATSDPGGAGTSGISGELFF
v_call: TRBV19; j_call: TRBJ1-5; clone_size: -; cdr3_length: 14; d_call: -; cdr3_aa: CASSIGDTHQPQHF
v_call: TRBV9; j_call: TRBJ2-3; clone_size: -; cdr3_length: 13; d_call: -; cdr3_aa: CASSVEASGTQYF
v_call: TRBV19; j_call: TRBJ1-2; clone_size: many; cdr3_length: 14; d_call: -; cdr3_aa: CASNERGGNYGYTF
v_call: TRBV9; j_call: TRBJ2-5; clone_size: -; cdr3_length: 14; d_call: -; cdr3_aa: CASSNHAYQETQYF
v_call: TRBV5-1; j_call: TRBJ1-6; clone_size: few; cdr3_length: 16; d_call: TRBD1; cdr3_aa: CASSLDGQGYNSPLHF
v_call: TRBV5-6; j_call: TRBJ2-1; clone_size: -; cdr3_length: 15; d_call: TRBD2; cdr3_aa: CASWPGLASYNEQFF
v_call: TRBV6-5; j_call: TRBJ1-5; clone_size: -; cdr3_length: 16; d_call: -; cdr3_aa: CASSYRAGAVNQPQHF
v_call: TRBV28; j_call: TRBJ2-7; clone_size: -; cdr3_length: 12; d_call: -; cdr3_aa: CASTGHSYEQYF
v_call: TRBV5-5; j_call: TRBJ1-6; clone_size: -; cdr3_length: 17; d_call: -; cdr3_aa: CASSPLVWGDGVSPLHF
v_call: TRBV6-5; j_call: TRBJ2-5; clone_size: -; cdr3_length: 15; d_call: -; cdr3_aa: CASSRQGDTQETQYF
v_call: TRBV27; j_call: TRBJ2-2; clone_size: once; cdr3_length: 16; d_call: TRBD2; cdr3_aa: CASRGLAGANTGELFF
v_call: TRBV19; j_call: TRBJ1-4; clone_size: -; cdr3_length: 13; d_call: TRBD1; cdr3_aa: CASSTGQDEKLFF
v_call: TRBV9; j_call: TRBJ2-1; clone_size: -; cdr3_length: 15; d_call: TRBD1; cdr3_aa: CASSVVGQGLHEQFF
v_call: TRBV10-3; j_call: TRBJ1-1; clone_size: -; cdr3_length: 14; d_call: TRBD1; cdr3_aa: CAISRQGGNTEAFF
v_call: TRBV5-1; j_call: TRBJ2-2; clone_size: -; cdr3_length: 16; d_call: TRBD2; cdr3_aa: CASSPRSSGSAGELFF
v_call: TRBV18; j_call: TRBJ1-5; clone_size: -; cdr3_length: 15; d_call: -; cdr3_aa: CASSVARQGSQPQHF
v_call: TRBV15; j_call: TRBJ1-1; clone_size: -; cdr3_length: 14; d_call: -; cdr3_aa: CATSRDTGDTEAFF
v_call: TRBV10-3; j_call: TRBJ2-7; clone_size: few; cdr3_length: 14; d_call: TRBD2; cdr3_aa: CAISDSGRGDEQYF
v_call: TRBV4-1; j_call: TRBJ1-1; clone_size: -; cdr3_length: 13; d_call: -; cdr3_aa: CASSQERGLPAFF
v_call: TRBV9; j_call: TRBJ2-7; clone_size: few; cdr3_length: 16; d_call: TRBD1; cdr3_aa: CASSVESGGSRNEQYF
v_call: TRBV9; j_call: TRBJ2-7; clone_size: -; cdr3_length: 14; d_call: TRBD1; cdr3_aa: CASSVRQGPYEQYF
v_call: TRBV27; j_call: TRBJ2-3; clone_size: -; cdr3_length: 17; d_call: -; cdr3_aa: CASSLTSVEVSTDTQYF
v_call: TRBV27; j_call: TRBJ2-2; clone_size: -; cdr3_length: 13; d_call: -; cdr3_aa: CASSLIGAGELFF
v_call: TRBV24-1; j_call: TRBJ2-1; clone_size: -; cdr3_length: 16; d_call: TRBD2; cdr3_aa: CATSDPGTRVNNEQFF
v_call: TRBV10-3; j_call: TRBJ2-3; clone_size: -; cdr3_length: 15; d_call: TRBD2; cdr3_aa: CAIRQRGGRTDTQYF
v_call: TRBV6-1; j_call: TRBJ2-5; clone_size: -; cdr3_length: 17; d_call: TRBD2; cdr3_aa: CASSEARREGYRETQYF
v_call: TRBV30; j_call: TRBJ1-2; clone_size: -; cdr3_length: 17; d_call: -; cdr3_aa: CAWSGGGTPLPVGGYTF
v_call: TRBV5-1; j_call: TRBJ2-2; clone_size: few; cdr3_length: 15; d_call: -; cdr3_aa: CASSLWQGGTGELFF
v_call: TRBV28; j_call: TRBJ2-5; clone_size: -; cdr3_length: 14; d_call: TRBD1; cdr3_aa: CASSLQGEQETQYF
v_call: TRBV7-2; j_call: TRBJ2-7; clone_size: -; cdr3_length: 14; d_call: TRBD2; cdr3_aa: CASSSLGTRYEQYF
v_call: TRBV11-2; j_call: TRBJ2-5; clone_size: -; cdr3_length: 14; d_call: -; cdr3_aa: CASTPVQGGGTQYF
v_call: TRBV29-1; j_call: TRBJ2-3; clone_size: -; cdr3_length: 13; d_call: TRBD1; cdr3_aa: CSVVDYRTGTQYF
v_call: TRBV7-9; j_call: TRBJ1-4; clone_size: -; cdr3_length: 17; d_call: TRBD1; cdr3_aa: CASSSGDRGSANEKLFF
v_call: TRBV2; j_call: TRBJ1-4; clone_size: -; cdr3_length: 14; d_call: TRBD1; cdr3_aa: CASSGQGVLEKLFF
v_call: TRBV6-5; j_call: TRBJ1-1; clone_size: -; cdr3_length: 14; d_call: -; cdr3_aa: CASSRPGGDTEAFF
v_call: TRBV2; j_call: TRBJ1-1; clone_size: -; cdr3_length: 14; d_call: -; cdr3_aa: CASRWDWENTEAFF
v_call: TRBV5-8; j_call: TRBJ2-7; clone_size: -; cdr3_length: 18; d_call: TRBD1; cdr3_aa: CASSRQVRRDRESYEQYF
v_call: TRBV3-1/TRBV3-2; j_call: TRBJ1-1; clone_size: once; cdr3_length: 13; d_call: -; cdr3_aa: CASSQDYGARAFF
v_call: TRBV4-1; j_call: TRBJ2-7; clone_size: once; cdr3_length: 16; d_call: TRBD2; cdr3_aa: CASSQVTGGASYEQYF
v_call: TRBV3-1/TRBV3-2; j_call: TRBJ2-7; clone_size: -; cdr3_length: 16; d_call: TRBD1; cdr3_aa: CASSPRYGDRSYEQYF
v_call: TRBV24-1; j_call: TRBJ2-2; clone_size: -; cdr3_length: 16; d_call: -; cdr3_aa: CATSESGAQGTGELFF
v_call: TRBV18; j_call: TRBJ2-7; clone_size: -; cdr3_length: 16; d_call: -; cdr3_aa: CASSPSPPGVAYEQYF
v_call: TRBV7-9; j_call: TRBJ1-2; clone_size: -; cdr3_length: 14; d_call: TRBD1; cdr3_aa: CASSLAGTGGGYTF
v_call: TRBV6-2/TRBV6-3; j_call: TRBJ2-1; clone_size: -; cdr3_length: 18; d_call: TRBD2; cdr3_aa: CASSYKQTGTSKFNEQFF
v_call: TRBV19; j_call: TRBJ1-3; clone_size: -; cdr3_length: 15; d_call: TRBD1; cdr3_aa: CASRPGTGDGNTIYF
v_call: TRBV27; j_call: TRBJ2-5; clone_size: -; cdr3_length: 14; d_call: TRBD1; cdr3_aa: CASSYRQGQETQYF
v_call: TRBV19; j_call: TRBJ1-5; clone_size: many; cdr3_length: 15; d_call: TRBD1; cdr3_aa: CASRWGQGSNQPQHF
v_call: TRBV28; j_call: TRBJ1-1; clone_size: -; cdr3_length: 13; d_call: -; cdr3_aa: CASTAGAGTEAFF
v_call: TRBV5-4; j_call: TRBJ2-7; clone_size: -; cdr3_length: 15; d_call: TRBD2; cdr3_aa: CASSPRAGWDYEQYF
v_call: TRBV11-2; j_call: TRBJ1-6; clone_size: -; cdr3_length: 16; d_call: -; cdr3_aa: CASSRTQSSYNSPLHF
v_call: TRBV13; j_call: TRBJ1-1; clone_size: -; cdr3_length: 14; d_call: -; cdr3_aa: CASSDPGHGLEAFF
v_call: TRBV11-2; j_call: TRBJ2-3; clone_size: -; cdr3_length: 13; d_call: -; cdr3_aa: CASSLPGTDTQYF
v_call: TRBV6-5; j_call: TRBJ1-6; clone_size: -; cdr3_length: 14; d_call: -; cdr3_aa: CASSYSIRDSPLHF
v_call: TRBV19; j_call: TRBJ1-2; clone_size: -; cdr3_length: 14; d_call: TRBD1; cdr3_aa: CASSTQTGFYGYTF
v_call: TRBV4-2; j_call: TRBJ2-5; clone_size: -; cdr3_length: 15; d_call: TRBD2; cdr3_aa: CASSQETSGKETQYF
v_call: TRBV27; j_call: TRBJ2-3; clone_size: few; cdr3_length: 16; d_call: TRBD2; cdr3_aa: CASNTPGLAGLDTQYF